This T cell receptor (beta chain) was observed in a study of blood T cell repertoires in COVID-19. Study-level information: Acute and convalescent COVID-19 specimens originated in the United States, Italy and Spain. PBMCs, B-cell-depleted T cells, or T cells were the source of the cDNA or gDNA that made up the material.

Trimming cost V 5 bases and J 0 bases; bases outside gene matches: 19. Germline CDR1 is GTSNPN and CDR2 is SVGIG (reference sequence). The CDR3 length is 20 residues. In the authors' workflow: Reference gene primers were amplified, and this amplification served to estimate nucleated cell counts. This table comes from immunoSEQ multiplex PCR, and its TCRdb copy is limited to in-frame clones, with some not included. The V and J calls and clone size are taken from that table; D and trimming were inferred from the DNA. Altogether about 120,000 clones are present, over 75% being singletons, with the ten largest covering roughly 10%.

This TCR was recovered from a man at least 80 years old with acute or convalescent COVID-19. The sample taken for sequencing was peripheral blood. The V and J genes are TRBV30 and TRBJ2-6; 7 bases line up with TRBD1. DNA for the CDR3: TGTGCCTGGTCCGCCCCCCCGGGACAGTGGACGGGCTCTGGGGCCAACGTCCTGACTTTC. Its protein product is CAWSAPPGQWTGSGANVLTF.